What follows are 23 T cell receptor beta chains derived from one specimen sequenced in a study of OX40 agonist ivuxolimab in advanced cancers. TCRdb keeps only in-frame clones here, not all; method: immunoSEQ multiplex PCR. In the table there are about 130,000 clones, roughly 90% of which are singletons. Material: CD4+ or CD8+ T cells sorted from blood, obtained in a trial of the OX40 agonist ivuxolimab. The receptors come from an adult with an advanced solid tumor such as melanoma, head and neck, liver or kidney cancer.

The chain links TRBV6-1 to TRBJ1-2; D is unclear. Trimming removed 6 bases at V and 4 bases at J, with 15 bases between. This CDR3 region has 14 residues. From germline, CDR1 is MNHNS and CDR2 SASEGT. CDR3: CASSRYTVGYGYTF. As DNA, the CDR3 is TGTGCCAGCAGCAGATATACAGTCGGCTATGGCTACACCTTC.

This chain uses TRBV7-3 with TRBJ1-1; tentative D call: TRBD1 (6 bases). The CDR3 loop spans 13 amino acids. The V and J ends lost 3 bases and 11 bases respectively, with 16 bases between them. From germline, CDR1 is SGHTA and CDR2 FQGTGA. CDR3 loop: CASSFQGVQGAFF. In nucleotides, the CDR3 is TGTGCCAGCAGCTTCCAAGGGGTCCAGGGGGCTTTCTTT. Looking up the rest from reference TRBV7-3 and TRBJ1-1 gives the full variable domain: GAGVSQTPSNKVTEKGKYVELRCDPISGHTALYWYRQSLGQGPEFLIYFQGTGAADDSGLPNDRFFAVRPEGSVSTLKIQRTERGDSAVYLCASSFQGVQGAFFGQGTRLTVV.

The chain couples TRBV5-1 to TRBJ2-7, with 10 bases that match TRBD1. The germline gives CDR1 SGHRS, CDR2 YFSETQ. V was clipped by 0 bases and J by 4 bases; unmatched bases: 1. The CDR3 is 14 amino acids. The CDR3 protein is CASSLEGQGYEQYF. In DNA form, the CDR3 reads TGCGCCAGCAGCTTGGAGGGACAGGGGTACGAGCAGTACTTC.

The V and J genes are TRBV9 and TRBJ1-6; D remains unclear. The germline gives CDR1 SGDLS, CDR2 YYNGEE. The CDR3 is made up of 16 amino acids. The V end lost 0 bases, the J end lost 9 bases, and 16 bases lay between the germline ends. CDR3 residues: CASSVDSSRLGSPLHF. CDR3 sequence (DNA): TGTGCCAGCAGCGTAGACAGTTCGAGGCTAGGTTCACCCCTCCACTTT.

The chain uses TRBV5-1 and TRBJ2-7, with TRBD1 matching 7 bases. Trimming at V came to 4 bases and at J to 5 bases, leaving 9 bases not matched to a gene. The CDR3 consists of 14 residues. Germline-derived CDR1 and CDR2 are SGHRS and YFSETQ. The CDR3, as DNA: TGCGCCAGCAGCCCCCCGACAGGGAGCGACGAGCAGTACTTC. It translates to CASSPPTGSDEQYF.

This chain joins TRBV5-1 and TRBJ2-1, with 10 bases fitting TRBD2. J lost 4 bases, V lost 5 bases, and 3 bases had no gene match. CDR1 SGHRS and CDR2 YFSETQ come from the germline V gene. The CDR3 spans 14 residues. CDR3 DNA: TGCGCCAGCAGTAGGACTAGCGGATACAATGAGCAGTTCTTC. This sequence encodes CASSRTSGYNEQFF.

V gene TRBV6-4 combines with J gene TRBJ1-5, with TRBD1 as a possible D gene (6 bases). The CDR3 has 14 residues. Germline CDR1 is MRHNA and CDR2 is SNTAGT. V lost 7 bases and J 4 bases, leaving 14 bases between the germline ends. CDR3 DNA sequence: TGTGCCAGCAACCCCACAGGGAGGAATCAGCCCCAGCATTTT. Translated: CASNPTGRNQPQHF.

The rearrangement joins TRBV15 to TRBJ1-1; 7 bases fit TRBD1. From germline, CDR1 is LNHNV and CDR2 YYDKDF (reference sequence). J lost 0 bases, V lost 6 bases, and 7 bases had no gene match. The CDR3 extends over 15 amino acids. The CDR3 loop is CATRAGTVMNTEAFF. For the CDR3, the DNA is TGTGCCACCAGAGCCGGGACAGTAATGAACACTGAAGCTTTCTTT.

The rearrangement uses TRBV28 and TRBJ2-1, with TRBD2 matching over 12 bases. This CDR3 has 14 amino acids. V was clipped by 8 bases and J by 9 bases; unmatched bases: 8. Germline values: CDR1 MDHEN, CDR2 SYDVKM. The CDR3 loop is CASRGTSGLVEQFF. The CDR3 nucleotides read TGTGCCAGCCGGGGGACTAGCGGGTTGGTTGAGCAGTTCTTC. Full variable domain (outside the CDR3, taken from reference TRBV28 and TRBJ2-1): DVKVTQSSRYLVKRTGEKVFLECVQDMDHENMFWYRQDPGLGLRLIYFSYDVKMKEKGDIPEGYSVSREKKERFSLILESASTNQTSMYLCASRGTSGLVEQFFGPGTRLTVL.

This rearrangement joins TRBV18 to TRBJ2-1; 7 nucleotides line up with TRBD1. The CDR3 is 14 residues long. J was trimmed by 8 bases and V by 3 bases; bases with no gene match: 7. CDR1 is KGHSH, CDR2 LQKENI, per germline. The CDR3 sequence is CASSPGTVKDEQFF. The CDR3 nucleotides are TGTGCCAGCTCACCTGGGACAGTCAAGGATGAGCAGTTCTTC.

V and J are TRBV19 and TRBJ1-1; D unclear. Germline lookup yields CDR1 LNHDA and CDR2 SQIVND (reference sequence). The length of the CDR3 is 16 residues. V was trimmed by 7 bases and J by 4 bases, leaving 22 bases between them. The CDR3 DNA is TGTGCCAGTAAGGAGGGAGGCAGAAACATTCCCACTGAAGCTTTCTTT. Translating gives CASKEGGRNIPTEAFF.

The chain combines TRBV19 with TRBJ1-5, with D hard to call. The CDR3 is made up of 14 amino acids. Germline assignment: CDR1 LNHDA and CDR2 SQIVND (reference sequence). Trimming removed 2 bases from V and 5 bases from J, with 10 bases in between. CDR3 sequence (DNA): TGTGCCAGTAGTATATTTCGGGATTATCAGCCCCAGCATTTT. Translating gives CASSIFRDYQPQHF.

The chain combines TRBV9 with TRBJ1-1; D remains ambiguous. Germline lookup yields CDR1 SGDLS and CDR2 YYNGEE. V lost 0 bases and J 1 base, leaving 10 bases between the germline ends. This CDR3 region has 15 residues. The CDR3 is CASSVVSVGNTEAFF. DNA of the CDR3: TGTGCCAGCAGCGTAGTATCAGTAGGGAACACTGAAGCTTTCTTT.

This CDR3 reads CASSYSWGPYGYTF. In nucleotides, the CDR3 is TGTGCCAGCAGTTACTCGTGGGGGCCATATGGCTACACCTTC. The V gene is TRBV6-5, the J gene TRBJ1-2; TRBD1 is a possible D gene (6 bases). CDR3 size: 14 residues. Looked up from germline, CDR1 is MNHEY and CDR2 is SVGAGI. Trimming left V 0 bases short and J 5 bases short, with 10 bases between.

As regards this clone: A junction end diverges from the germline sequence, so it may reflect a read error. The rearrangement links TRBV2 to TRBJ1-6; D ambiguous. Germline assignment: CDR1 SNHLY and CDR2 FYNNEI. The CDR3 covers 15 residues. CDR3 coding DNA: TGTGCCAGCAGGGAAGAGAGCTCCTATAATTCACCCCTCCACTTT. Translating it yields CASREESSYNSPLHF.

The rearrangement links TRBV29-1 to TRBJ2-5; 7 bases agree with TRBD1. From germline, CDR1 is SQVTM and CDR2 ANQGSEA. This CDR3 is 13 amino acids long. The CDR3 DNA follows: TGCAGAGCAGGGGGTCTTCCTCCAGAGACCCAGTACTTC. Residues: CRAGGLPPETQYF. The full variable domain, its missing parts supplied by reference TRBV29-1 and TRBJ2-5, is SAVISQKPSRDICQRGTSLTIQCQVDSQVTMMFWYRQQPGQSLTLIATANQGSEATYESGFVIDKFPISRPNLTFSTLTVSNMSPEDSSIYLCRAGGLPPETQYFGPGTRLLVL.

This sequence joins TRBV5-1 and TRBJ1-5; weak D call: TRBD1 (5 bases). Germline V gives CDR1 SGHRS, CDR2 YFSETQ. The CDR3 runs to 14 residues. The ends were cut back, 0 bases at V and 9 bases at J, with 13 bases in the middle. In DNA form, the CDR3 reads TGCGCCAGCAGCTTGGATGGGGGAGAGACGCCCCAGCATTTT. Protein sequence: CASSLDGGETPQHF.

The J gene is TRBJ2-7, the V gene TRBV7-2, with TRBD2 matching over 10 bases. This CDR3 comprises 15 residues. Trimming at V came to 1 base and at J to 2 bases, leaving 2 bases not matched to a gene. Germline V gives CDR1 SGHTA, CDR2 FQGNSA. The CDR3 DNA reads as TGTGCCAGCAGCTTAGATCTAGCGGGAGCCTACGAGCAGTACTTC. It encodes CASSLDLAGAYEQYF.

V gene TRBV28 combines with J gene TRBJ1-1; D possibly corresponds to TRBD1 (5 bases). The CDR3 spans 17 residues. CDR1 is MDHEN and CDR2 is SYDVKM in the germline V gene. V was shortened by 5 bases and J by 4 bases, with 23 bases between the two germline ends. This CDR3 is CASSIRPGTVLSTEAFF. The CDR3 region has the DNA TGTGCCAGCAGTATCCGTCCCGGGACGGTTTTGAGCACTGAAGCTTTCTTT.

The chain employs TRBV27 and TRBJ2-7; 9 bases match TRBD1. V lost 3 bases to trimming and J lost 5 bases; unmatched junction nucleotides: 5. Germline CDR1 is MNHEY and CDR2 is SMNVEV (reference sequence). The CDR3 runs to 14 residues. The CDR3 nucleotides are TGTGCCAGCAGTTTGCGGGACAGGGTCAACGAGCAGTACTTC. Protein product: CASSLRDRVNEQYF.

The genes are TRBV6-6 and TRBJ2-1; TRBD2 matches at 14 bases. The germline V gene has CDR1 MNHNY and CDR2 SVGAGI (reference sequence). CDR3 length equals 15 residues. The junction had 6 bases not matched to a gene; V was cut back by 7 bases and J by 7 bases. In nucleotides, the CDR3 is TGTGCCAGCAAGCCGGGACTAGCGGGAGTAAATGAGCAGTTCTTC. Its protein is CASKPGLAGVNEQFF.

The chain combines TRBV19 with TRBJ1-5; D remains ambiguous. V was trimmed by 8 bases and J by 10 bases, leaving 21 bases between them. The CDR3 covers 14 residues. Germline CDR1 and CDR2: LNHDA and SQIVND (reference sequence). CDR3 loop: CASAGWGWSSPQHF. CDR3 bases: TGTGCCAGTGCGGGTTGGGGATGGAGTTCACCCCAGCATTTT.

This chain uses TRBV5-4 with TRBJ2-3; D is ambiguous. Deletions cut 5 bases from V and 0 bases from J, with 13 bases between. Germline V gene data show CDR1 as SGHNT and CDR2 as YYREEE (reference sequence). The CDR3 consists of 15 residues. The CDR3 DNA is TGTGCCAGCAGATCGGACGGGCCAAGCACAGATACGCAGTATTTT. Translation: CASRSDGPSTDTQYF.